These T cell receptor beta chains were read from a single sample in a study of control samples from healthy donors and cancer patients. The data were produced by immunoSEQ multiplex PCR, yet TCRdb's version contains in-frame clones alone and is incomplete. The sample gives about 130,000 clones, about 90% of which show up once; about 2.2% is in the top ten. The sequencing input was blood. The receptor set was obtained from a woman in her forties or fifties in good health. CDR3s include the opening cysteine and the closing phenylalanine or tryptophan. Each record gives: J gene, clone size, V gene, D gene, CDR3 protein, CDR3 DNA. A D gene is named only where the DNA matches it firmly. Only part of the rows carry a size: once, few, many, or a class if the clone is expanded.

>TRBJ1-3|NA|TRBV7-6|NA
CASSLAGPSSGNTIYF
TGTGCCAGCAGCTTAGCAGGGCCAAGCTCTGGAAACACCATATATTTT
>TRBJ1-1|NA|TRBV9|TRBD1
CASSVTGNTEAFF
TGTGCCAGCAGCGTGACAGGGAATACTGAAGCTTTCTTT
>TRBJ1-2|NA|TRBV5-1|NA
CASSPWTGEGYGYTF
TGCGCCAGCAGCCCATGGACGGGAGAAGGGTATGGCTACACCTTC
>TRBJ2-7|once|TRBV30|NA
CAWRGSYEQYF
TGTGCCTGGAGGGGTTCCTACGAGCAGTACTTC
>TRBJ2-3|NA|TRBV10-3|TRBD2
CAIGPGLAATDTQYF
TGTGCCATCGGTCCGGGACTAGCGGCAACAGATACGCAGTATTTT
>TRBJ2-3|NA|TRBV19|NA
CASSSRTVTDTQYF
TGTGCCAGTAGTTCCCGGACGGTCACAGATACGCAGTATTTT
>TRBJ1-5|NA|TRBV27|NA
CASGFSNQPQHF
TGTGCCAGCGGGTTTAGCAATCAGCCCCAGCATTTT
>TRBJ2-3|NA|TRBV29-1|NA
CSVEPGGATQYF
TGCAGCGTTGAGCCAGGGGGGGCTACGCAGTATTTT
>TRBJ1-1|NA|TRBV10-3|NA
CAISEVEGHTSGAFF
TGTGCCATCAGTGAGGTGGAAGGACATACCTCGGGAGCTTTCTTT
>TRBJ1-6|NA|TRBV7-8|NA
CASSLQDSPLHF
TGTGCCAGCAGCTTACAGGACTCACCCCTCCACTTT
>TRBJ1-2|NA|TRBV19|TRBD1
CASSITGQGHYGYTF
TGTGCCAGTAGTATTACAGGACAGGGGCACTATGGCTACACCTTC
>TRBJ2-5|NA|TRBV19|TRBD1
CASSIDPDRGLETQYF
TGTGCCAGTAGTATAGATCCGGACAGGGGGCTTGAGACCCAGTACTTC
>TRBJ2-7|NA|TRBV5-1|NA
CASSLGSGTYEQYF
TGCGCCAGCAGCTTGGGTTCAGGGACCTACGAGCAGTACTTC
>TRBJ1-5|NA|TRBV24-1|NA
CATSDLGHDQPQHF
TGTGCCACCAGTGACCTGGGACATGATCAGCCCCAGCATTTT
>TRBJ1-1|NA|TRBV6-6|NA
CASSKKVQVLNTEAFF
TGTGCCAGCAGTAAAAAGGTACAGGTATTGAACACTGAAGCTTTCTTT
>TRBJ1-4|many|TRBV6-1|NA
CASSEQGGTNEKLFF
TGTGCCAGCAGTGAACAGGGTGGCACTAATGAAAAACTGTTTTTT
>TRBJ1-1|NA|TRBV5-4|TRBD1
CASSHTGGAYTEAFF
TGTGCCAGCAGCCATACAGGGGGCGCATACACTGAAGCTTTCTTT
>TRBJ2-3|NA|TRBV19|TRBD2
CASSMLATSGIKVDTQYF
TGTGCCAGTAGCATGCTTGCGACTAGCGGGATTAAAGTGGATACGCAGTATTTT
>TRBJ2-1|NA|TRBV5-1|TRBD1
CASSSRQGAHNEQFF
TGCGCCAGCAGCTCCAGACAGGGTGCGCACAATGAGCAGTTCTTC
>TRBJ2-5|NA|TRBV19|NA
CASSITGVQETQYF
TGTGCCAGTAGTATAACCGGAGTCCAAGAGACCCAGTACTTC
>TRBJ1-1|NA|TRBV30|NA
CAWSVMGALSEAFF
TGTGCCTGGAGTGTAATGGGGGCGCTTTCTGAAGCTTTCTTT
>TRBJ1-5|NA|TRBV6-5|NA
CASSYSENSNQPQHF
TGTGCCAGCAGTTACTCAGAAAACAGTAATCAGCCCCAGCATTTT
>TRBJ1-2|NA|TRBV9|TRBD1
CASSTWTGVTNYGYTF
TGTGCCAGCAGCACCTGGACAGGGGTGACTAACTATGGCTACACCTTC
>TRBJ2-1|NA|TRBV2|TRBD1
CASSADRGPYNEQFF
TGTGCCAGCAGTGCCGACAGGGGGCCCTACAATGAGCAGTTCTTC
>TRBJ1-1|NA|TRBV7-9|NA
CASSLDAEWRAFF
TGTGCCAGCAGCTTAGATGCGGAGTGGAGAGCTTTCTTT
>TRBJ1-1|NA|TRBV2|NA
CASSVEGEMNTEAFF
TGTGCCAGCAGTGTCGAGGGGGAAATGAACACTGAAGCTTTCTTT